This T cell receptor (beta chain) was captured by sequencing in a study of response to subunit inactivated influenza vaccine. A single count supports this clonotype. The antigen is undetermined. In TCRdb, the RT-PCR reads were re-called with MiXCR into one record per CDR3 protein. The sample consists of approximately 500,000 distinct CDR3 sequences, about 15% of them appearing once. Points from the study as a whole: Only a handful of new T cells, the authors suggested, are recruited with each seasonal influenza vaccination.

The CDR3 spans 16 residues. Trimming took off 0 bases at V and 3 bases at J, with 12 bases between the two ends. Germline values: CDR1 KGHSH, CDR2 LQKENI. The specimen comprised PBMCs from blood, sampled roughly 13 days after vaccination. The chain employs TRBV18 and TRBJ1-5; D uncertain. The sequence was obtained from a man aged 45-60 years who received an inactivated influenza vaccine. In DNA, the CDR3 is TGTGCCAGCTCACCACCGAAGGGAAGCACCAATCAGCCCCAGCATTTT. Amino acid sequence: CASSPPKGSTNQPQHF.